This TCR beta chain was retrieved from a study of OX40 agonist ivuxolimab in advanced cancers. Study context: Across the patients, intravenous ivuxolimab was delivered every 2 weeks at 0.01 to 10 mg/kg. Among those treated, three patients had partial responses, one with hepatocellular carcinoma and two with cutaneous melanoma. Overall study results and limits: At 0.1 to 3.0 mg/kg, CD4+ and CD8+ blood T cells expanded clonally by week 6. On average, CD8+ T cells showed a greater number of expanded clones than CD4+.

Trimming took off 0 bases at V and 1 base at J, with 15 bases between the two ends. The CDR3 loop spans 16 amino acids. Germline V gives CDR1 GTSNPN, CDR2 SVGIG (reference sequence). Sequencing used immunoSEQ multiplex PCR; TCRdb keeps in-frame clones, though not all of them. The sample shows 40,000 to 45,000 clones, more than 70% of them seen only once. To note about this clone: The antigen is not known.

This clonotype originated in an adult with an advanced solid tumor such as melanoma, head and neck, liver or kidney cancer. V usage is TRBV30 and J usage is TRBJ1-1; D is unresolved. The specimen was CD4+ or CD8+ T cells sorted from blood, collected in a trial of the OX40 agonist ivuxolimab. As DNA, the CDR3 is TGTGCCTGGAGTGTAAGGAGTCAATCGGGGAACACTGAAGCTTTCTTT. Its translation: CAWSVRSQSGNTEAFF. The complete variable domain, with remaining parts taken from reference TRBV30 and TRBJ1-1, reads SQTIHQWPATLVQPVGSPLSLECTVEGTSNPNLYWYRQAAGRGLQLLFYSVGIGQISSEVPQNLSASRPQDRQFILSSKKLLLSDSGFYLCAWSVRSQSGNTEAFFGQGTRLTVV.